The 29 T cell receptor beta chains presented below share a single source sample, sequenced in a study. TCRdb recomputed calls from the reads with MiXCR, one row per CDR3 protein. The table includes over a thousand distinct CDR3 sequences, about 20% detected once. Sequencing was done on a sample of CD8+ T cells (not recorded whether cultured). The source is a female donor.

The CDR3 DNA reads TGTGCCAGCAGCTTAGAATTGAGAGGGAGCGGTGTCGCAGATACGCAGTATTTT. This translates into CASSLELRGSGVADTQYF. V is TRBV11-2 and J is TRBJ2-3, with a tentative D call TRBD2 (5 bases). The CDR3 is 18 residues long. Trimming cost V 0 bases and J 4 bases, with 20 bases left between them. Germline V gene data show CDR1 as SGHAT and CDR2 as FQNNGV.

Comments on this clonotype: The germline gene is not matched at one end of the junction; a read error may be the cause. The chain carries TRBV7-9 and TRBJ1-2, with unresolved D. Germline values: CDR1 SEHNR, CDR2 FQNEAQ (reference sequence). CDR3 size: 14 residues. CDR3 amino acids: CASRLHSLNYGYTF. The DNA for the CDR3 is TGTGCCAGCAGGCTTCACAGCCTTAACTATGGCTACACATTC.

This clonotype was seen a single time. It may be a read error: a sequence one base away is much more abundant. V usage is TRBV4-2 and J usage is TRBJ2-7, with D perhaps matching TRBD1 (5 bases). This CDR3 has 15 residues. The V and J ends lost 4 bases and 2 bases respectively, with 15 bases between them. CDR1 is LGHNA, CDR2 YNFKEQ, per germline. CDR3 bases: TGTGCCAGCAGCCGGGAACAGGCCGAACCCTACGAGCAGTACTTC. Translating it yields CASSREQAEPYEQYF.

As to this clonotype: At one end the junction does not follow the germline gene, possibly because of a read error. V gene TRBV2 combines with J gene TRBJ2-2, with D perhaps TRBD2 (5 bases). Looked up from germline, CDR1 is SNHLY and CDR2 is FYNNEI. The CDR3 has 13 amino acids. CDR3 in DNA: TGTGCCAGCAGTGATGGTAGGGCGTGGGAGCCGTTTTTT. Amino acids: CASSDGRAWEPFF.

Points on this clonotype: A read error may account for a junction end that differs from germline. The genes are TRBV13 and TRBJ2-1, with D hard to call. There are 13 residues in the CDR3. Germline assignment: CDR1 PRHDT and CDR2 FYEKMQ (reference sequence). The chain's CDR3 is CASRSGSYNEQLF. The CDR3 coding sequence is TGTGCTAGCAGATCGGGCTCCTACAATGAGCAGCTCTTC.

This clonotype was picked up many times. The chain uses TRBV4-2 and TRBJ1-2; D is uncertain. The germline CDR1 and CDR2 sequences are LGHNA and YNFKEQ. V lost 4 bases, J lost 7 bases, and 13 bases lay in between. There are 13 residues in the CDR3. The CDR3 bases are TGTGCCAGCAGCCGCGAGGGTTCGGGTGGCTACACCTTC. Its protein product is CASSREGSGGYTF.

This clonotype is medium-sized within its sample. This rearrangement joins TRBV27 to TRBJ2-7, with a tentative D call TRBD1 (7 bases). CDR1 and CDR2 (germline): MNHEY, SMNVEV (reference sequence). Deletions cut 7 bases from V and 3 bases from J, with 16 bases between. This CDR3 region has 14 residues. CDR3 nucleotides: TGTGCCAGCAACCACAGGGGACTGGGCTACGAGCAGTACTTC. Protein product: CASNHRGLGYEQYF.

This clonotype was seen only a few times. A much bigger clone sits one base away, suggesting this may be a read error. The rearrangement uses TRBV3-1 and TRBJ2-3, with TRBD1 matching 8 bases. Germline CDR1 reads LGHDT; CDR2 reads YNNKEL (reference sequence). Unmatched junction bases numbered 16, after V lost 4 bases and J lost 4 bases. The CDR3 extends over 18 amino acids. The CDR3 region is CASSRGGVRQGAADTQYF. DNA for the CDR3: TGTGCCAGCAGCCGAGGCGGAGTGAGGCAGGGGGCTGCAGATACGCAGTATTTT.

With respect to this clonotype: A read error may produce the germline difference seen at one junction end. This sequence joins TRBV6-1 and TRBJ1-5, with a weak D call TRBD1 (5 bases). The CDR3 sequence is 16 residues long. Germline values: CDR1 MNHNS, CDR2 SASEGT. In nucleotides, the CDR3 is TGTGCCAGCAGTGAAGTGCCAGGGATTAGCGATCAGCCCCAGCATTTT. Its protein is CASSEVPGISDQPQHF.

Concerning this clonotype: Since a much larger clone is just one base distant, this may be a read error. The rearrangement joins TRBV9 to TRBJ2-1; the D gene could be TRBD1 or TRBD2 (5 bases each). The CDR3 length is 15 residues. In germline, CDR1 is SGDLS, CDR2 YYNGEE. V shed 2 bases and J shed 7 bases, with 16 bases lying between them. The DNA of the CDR3 is TGTGCCAGCAGCGTCGACGGGACGGCGTGGAATGAGCAGTTCTTC. It specifies CASSVDGTAWNEQFF. Looking up the rest from reference TRBV9 and TRBJ2-1 gives the full variable domain: DSGVTQTPKHLITATGQRVTLRCSPRSGDLSVYWYQQSLDQGLQFLIQYYNGEERAKGNILERFSAQQFPDLHSELNLSSLELGDSALYFCASSVDGTAWNEQFFGPGTRLTVL.

By share of the sample, this clonotype is medium-sized. The rearrangement uses TRBV28 and TRBJ2-7; 9 bases are a match to TRBD2. Germline V CDR1 and CDR2: MDHEN, SYDVKM. The CDR3 has 13 residues. CDR3 sequence reads: CGASGVSSYEQYF. CDR3 DNA: TGTGGCGCTAGCGGGGTGAGCTCCTACGAGCAGTACTTC.

This clonotype is labeled as medium-sized. This chain connects TRBV6-5 to TRBJ2-5; D unresolved. The germline gives CDR1 MNHEY, CDR2 SVGAGI. The CDR3 totals 10 residues. Trimming took 6 bases from V and 5 from J, leaving 4 bases between them. The CDR3 DNA reads as TGTGCCAGCAGGGAGGAGACCCAGTACTTC. Protein: CASREETQYF.

This clonotype is deemed medium-sized. This chain uses TRBV2 with TRBJ1-1; 8 positions agree with TRBD1. Unmatched junction bases numbered 6, after V lost 6 bases and J lost 0 bases. CDR1 is SNHLY, CDR2 FYNNEI, per germline. CDR3 length: 15 residues. CDR3 sequence (DNA): TGTGCCAGCAGCCCCGGACAGGGAGTGAACACTGAAGCTTTCTTT. Amino acids: CASSPGQGVNTEAFF. Full variable domain (remainder filled in from reference TRBV2 and TRBJ1-1): EPEVTQTPSHQVTQMGQEVILRCVPISNHLYFYWYRQILGQKVEFLVSFYNNEISEKSEIFDDQFSVERPDGSNFTLKIRSTKLEDSAMYFCASSPGQGVNTEAFFGQGTRLTVV.

The sample holds one count of this clonotype. Compared with germline, one end of the junction differs, possibly owing to a read error. DNA of the CDR3: TGCGCCAGCAGCCCCCCTGGGGCGAGGTCTCTTCTCCAAGGGACCCAGTACTTC. It encodes CASSPPGARSLLQGTQYF. The gene calls are TRBV5-1 and TRBJ2-5; TRBD1 is a possible D gene (5 bases). Germline-derived CDR1 and CDR2 are SGHRS and YFSETQ. This CDR3 is built from 18 residues.

By proportion, this clonotype is medium-sized. The V call is TRBV9, the J call TRBJ2-1, with 13 bases matching TRBD2. The J segment lost 7 bases and the V segment lost 0 bases, leaving 4 bases of the junction unmatched. The CDR3 covers 16 residues. Germline lookup yields CDR1 SGDLS and CDR2 YYNGEE. CDR3 sequence: CASSVETSGRLNEQFF. The CDR3 coding sequence is TGTGCCAGCAGCGTAGAGACTAGCGGGAGGTTAAATGAGCAGTTCTTC.

By its share, this clonotype is medium-sized (0.01 to 0.1%). This sequence joins TRBV4-1 and TRBJ1-2; D is undetermined. The CDR3 is 14 amino acids. V gave up 4 bases and J gave up 7 bases, with 16 bases separating them. Germline loops: CDR1 MGHRA, CDR2 YSYEKL. The DNA for the CDR3 is TGCGCCAGCAGCCTGACAAGAGCGGGCGGTGGCTACACCTTC. Translated: CASSLTRAGGGYTF.

Comment on this clonotype: A much larger clone lies one base from this, so it may be a read error. The chain carries TRBV6-5 and TRBJ2-2; no clear D. The CDR3 covers 14 residues. Germline V lookup: CDR1 MNHEY, CDR2 SVGAGI. CDR3 amino acids: CAGSYGRETGELFF. The CDR3, as DNA: TGTGCCGGCAGCTACGGTCGCGAGACCGGGGAGCTGTTTTTT.

In its sample, this clonotype is medium-sized (0.01 to 0.1%). The J gene is TRBJ2-7, the V gene TRBV4-1; 11 positions match TRBD2. V lost 1 base, J lost 5 bases, and 4 bases stayed unmatched. The CDR3 is made up of 15 amino acids. Germline CDR1 is MGHRA and CDR2 is YSYEKL. The CDR3 coding sequence is TGCGCCAGCAGCCAAGCTAGCGGGAGGTCTCACGAGCAGTACTTC. Its protein product is CASSQASGRSHEQYF.

With regard to this clonotype: This may be a read error, as it is one base from a much larger clone. The chain combines TRBV2 with TRBJ1-5, with 7 bases lining up with TRBD1. CDR3 length: 15 residues. Germline V gene sequence: CDR1 SNHLY, CDR2 FYNNEI. Trimming at V came to 4 bases and at J to 9 bases, leaving 12 bases not matched to a gene. CDR3 DNA: TGTGCCAGCAGTGGGCAAACAGGGGAAAGTCGGCCCCAGCATTTT. Amino acids: CASSGQTGESRPQHF. The full variable domain, completed using reference TRBV2 and TRBJ1-5, is EPEVTQTPSHQVTQMGQEVILRCVPISNHLYFYWYRQILGQKVEFLVSFYNNEISEKSEIFDDQFSVERPDGSNFTLKIRSTKLEDSAMYFCASSGQTGESRPQHFGDGTRLSIL.

Judged by abundance, this clonotype is medium-sized. This may come from a read error, since a much larger clone is one base off. The rearrangement links TRBV7-9 to TRBJ2-3; no reliable D call. The V gene's germline CDR1 is SEHNR and CDR2 FQNEAQ (reference sequence). Trimming pared 5 bases from V and 2 bases from J, leaving 17 bases between. This CDR3 region has 16 residues. Here the CDR3 reads CASSRVIDAHTDTQYF. The CDR3 DNA reads as TGTGCCAGCAGCCGAGTCATCGACGCCCACACAGATACGCAGTATTTT.

By its share, this clonotype is large (0.1 to 1%). V gene TRBV5-6 combines with J gene TRBJ1-5; D is ambiguous. The germline CDR1 and CDR2 sequences are SGHDT and YYEEEE. The length of the CDR3 is 14 residues. V was clipped by 6 bases and J by 3 bases, with 13 bases between them. The CDR3 region has the DNA TGTGCCAGCAACCTCGGAGGCCCCAATCAGCCCCAGCATTTT. This sequence encodes CASNLGGPNQPQHF.

Judged by abundance, this clonotype is medium-sized (0.01 to 0.1%). The genes are TRBV20-1 and TRBJ2-1, with 7 nucleotides matching TRBD2. V lost 7 bases to trimming and J lost 5 bases; unmatched junction nucleotides: 8. Germline values: CDR1 DFQATT, CDR2 SNEGSKA (reference sequence). This CDR3 is built from 13 residues. In DNA, the CDR3 is TGCAGTGGACGCGGGAGTGGCGACAATGAGCAGTTCTTC. The encoded protein is CSGRGSGDNEQFF.

This clonotype is medium-sized within its sample. The DNA of the CDR3 is TGTGCCAGCAGCTTGGAAGTCGGGTTGCGCAATCAGCCCCAGCATTTT. Encoded protein: CASSLEVGLRNQPQHF. The chain recombines TRBV5-5 with TRBJ1-5; D is ambiguous. The V and J ends lost 0 bases and 2 bases respectively, with 12 bases between them. The CDR3 covers 16 residues. Germline loops: CDR1 SGHKS, CDR2 YYEKEE (reference sequence).

J is TRBJ2-5 and V is TRBV13, with D perhaps being TRBD1 or TRBD2 (5 bases each). Trimming pared 2 bases from V and 9 bases from J, leaving 19 bases between. The CDR3 has 15 residues. Germline V gene sequence: CDR1 PRHDT, CDR2 FYEKMQ (reference sequence). The CDR3 DNA reads as TGTGCCAGCAGCTTACGTCAGGGTAGGTTGGAGGCCCAGTACTTC. Encoded protein: CASSLRQGRLEAQYF.

This clonotype is deemed large. This rearrangement joins TRBV4-1 to TRBJ2-7, with 9 bases aligning to TRBD2. CDR3 length: 16 residues. The V and J ends lost 0 bases and 2 bases, in that order; junction bases with no gene match: 5. Germline V gene lookup returns CDR1 MGHRA and CDR2 YSYEKL. The DNA of the CDR3 is TGCGCCAGCAGCCAAGAGCCGGGACTAGCAGCCTACGAGCAGTACTTC. Its translation is CASSQEPGLAAYEQYF.

This clonotype is medium-sized in the sample. The rearrangement uses TRBV20-1 and TRBJ2-7; the match to TRBD1 covers 9 bases. V lost 6 bases and J lost 2; bases outside the gene matches: 5. This CDR3 contains 13 residues. The germline V gene encodes CDR1 DFQATT and CDR2 SNEGSKA (reference sequence). The CDR3 DNA reads TGCAGTGCAGGGGACAGGGAGCCCTACGAGCAGTACTTC. Residues: CSAGDREPYEQYF.

This clonotype showed up just a few times. At one end, the junction sequence differs from germline, possibly due to a read error. The chain recombines TRBV29-1 with TRBJ2-2; weak D call: TRBD1 (6 bases). CDR1 and CDR2 from the germline V gene are SQVTM and ANQGSEA. The CDR3 has 14 amino acids. CDR3 DNA: TGCGGCGTGACAGGAGAAGAACGCACCGGAGAGCTGTTTTTT. It encodes CGVTGEERTGELFF.

This clonotype turned up a few times. A single base separates this from a much larger clone, so it may be a read error. V gene TRBV2 combines with J gene TRBJ1-5; 7 nucleotides line up with TRBD1. Germline assignment: CDR1 SNHLY and CDR2 FYNNEI. The CDR3 is 15 amino acids. J gave up 6 bases and V 4 bases, and 9 bases lay outside the gene matches. In nucleotides, the CDR3 is TGTGCCAGCAGTGGGCAAACAGGGGAAGGTCAGCCCCAGCATTTT. As protein: CASSGQTGEGQPQHF.

By sample share, this clonotype is medium-sized (0.01 to 0.1%). The chain links TRBV28 to TRBJ2-6; D not resolved. This CDR3 comprises 16 residues. The V and J ends lost 5 bases and 0 bases respectively, with 11 bases between them. Germline lookup yields CDR1 MDHEN and CDR2 SYDVKM. The CDR3 DNA is TGTGCCAGCAGTAACGGTCGCGTCTCTGGGGCCAACGTCCTGACTTTC. This translates into CASSNGRVSGANVLTF.